The subject of this entry is one T cell receptor (beta chain). In the original workflow: Amplified reference gene primers provided the basis for estimating nucleated cell counts. Only in-frame clones appear in the TCRdb table, and some are missing; sequencing was by immunoSEQ multiplex PCR. V, J and clone size are those of that table, while D and trimming were read from the DNA. The repertoire holds more than 60,000 clones, about nine tenths seen once, with over 20% in the top ten. The source of the sample is a study of blood T cell repertoires in COVID-19. The overall study: The United States, Italy and Spain provided the acute and convalescent COVID-19 samples. T cells, B-cell-depleted T cells, or PBMCs supplied cDNA or gDNA.

Germline CDR1 and CDR2: SGHRS and YFSETQ. The V end lost 9 bases, the J end lost 7 bases, and 23 bases lay between the germline ends. The CDR3 consists of 15 residues. The V call is TRBV5-1, the J call TRBJ1-3, with no clear D. This TCR was sampled from a woman between 50 and 59 years old with active or convalescent COVID-19. Sequenced material: peripheral blood. The CDR3 spells CAKWSDPSYWNTIYF. The CDR3 DNA sequence: TGCGCCAAATGGAGCGACCCATCGTATTGGAACACCATATATTTT.